Sequencing of this T cell receptor beta chain was carried out in a study of beta chain features in type 1 diabetes. Study-wide findings and caveats: Patients showed naive, central memory and Treg TCRB repertoires that appeared more similar than those of healthy donors. TCRB CDR3s were moderately but significantly shorter in Type 1 diabetes patients in all four CD4+ subsets. The analysis here could not establish whether HLA type shapes TCRB rearrangement.

This clone has just a few counts. Its antigen remains unidentified. The sequenced template was cDNA made from the entire isolated RNA. TCRdb's table, derived via immunoSEQ multiplex PCR, lists solely in-frame clones and lacks some. The sample yields 400,000 or so clones, around 13% seen once. CD45RO/CCR7/CD25/CD127/CD95/CD27 sorting isolated CD4+ naive, central memory, regulatory and stem cell-like memory cells. CDR1 and CDR2 (germline): SQVTM, ANQGSEA. V was cut by 5 bases and J by 0 bases, with 11 bases left in between. This CDR3 comprises 14 residues. The genes are TRBV29-1 and TRBJ1-3; D unclear. The material sequenced was naive CD4+ T cells from blood. The source of this sequence is a woman aged 18-30 years with type 1 diabetes. The CDR3 is CSVRQASSGNTIYF. The CDR3 region has the DNA TGCAGCGTTCGCCAGGCCAGCTCTGGAAACACCATATATTTT.